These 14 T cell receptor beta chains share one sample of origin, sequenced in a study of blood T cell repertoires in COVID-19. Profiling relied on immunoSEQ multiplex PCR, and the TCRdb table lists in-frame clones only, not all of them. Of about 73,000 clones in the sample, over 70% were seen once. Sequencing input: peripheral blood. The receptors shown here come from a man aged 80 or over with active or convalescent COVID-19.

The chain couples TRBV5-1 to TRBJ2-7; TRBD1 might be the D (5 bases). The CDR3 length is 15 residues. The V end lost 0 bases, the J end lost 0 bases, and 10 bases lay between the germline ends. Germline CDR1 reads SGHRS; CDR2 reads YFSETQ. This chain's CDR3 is CASSLVDSSSYEQYF. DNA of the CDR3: TGCGCCAGCAGCTTGGTCGACAGCAGCTCCTACGAGCAGTACTTC.

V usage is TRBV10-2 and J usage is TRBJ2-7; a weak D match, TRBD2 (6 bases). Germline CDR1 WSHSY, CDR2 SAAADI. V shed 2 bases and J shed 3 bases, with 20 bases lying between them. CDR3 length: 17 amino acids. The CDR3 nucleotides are TGCGCCAGCAGTGAGACGGGAGCGGGCCCGGGGTACTACGAGCAGTACTTC. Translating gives CASSETGAGPGYYEQYF.

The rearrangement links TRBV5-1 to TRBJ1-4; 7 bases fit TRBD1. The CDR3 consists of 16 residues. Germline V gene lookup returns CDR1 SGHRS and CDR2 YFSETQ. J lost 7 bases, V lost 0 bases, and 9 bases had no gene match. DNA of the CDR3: TGCGCCAGCAGCTTGGGGGACAGAGGGACCAGTGAAAAACTGTTTTTT. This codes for CASSLGDRGTSEKLFF.

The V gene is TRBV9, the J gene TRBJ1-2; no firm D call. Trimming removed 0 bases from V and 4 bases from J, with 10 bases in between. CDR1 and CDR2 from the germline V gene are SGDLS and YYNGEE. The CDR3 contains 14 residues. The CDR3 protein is CASSVELPGYGYTF. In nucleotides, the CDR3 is TGTGCCAGCAGCGTAGAGTTGCCGGGCTATGGCTACACCTTC.

The CDR3 reads CASSPETGVGYEQYF. The CDR3 DNA reads TGTGCCAGCTCACCAGAGACAGGGGTCGGCTACGAGCAGTACTTC. V is TRBV18 and J is TRBJ2-7; TRBD1 agrees at 8 bases. Per germline, CDR1 KGHSH and CDR2 LQKENI. V was clipped by 2 bases and J by 3 bases; unmatched bases: 6. This CDR3 region has 15 residues.

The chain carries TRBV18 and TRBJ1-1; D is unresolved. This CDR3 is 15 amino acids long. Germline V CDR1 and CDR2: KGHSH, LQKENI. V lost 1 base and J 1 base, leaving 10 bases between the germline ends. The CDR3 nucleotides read TGTGCCAGCTCACCACTATCCGGGTCGAACACTGAAGCTTTCTTT. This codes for CASSPLSGSNTEAFF.

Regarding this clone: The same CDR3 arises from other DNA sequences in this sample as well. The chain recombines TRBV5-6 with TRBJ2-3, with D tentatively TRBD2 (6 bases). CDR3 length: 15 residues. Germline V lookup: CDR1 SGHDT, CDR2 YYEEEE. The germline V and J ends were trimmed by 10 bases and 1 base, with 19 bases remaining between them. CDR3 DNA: TGTGCCGCACGGGAGTGGGGGTTGGGCACAGATACGCAGTATTTT. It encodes CAAREWGLGTDTQYF.

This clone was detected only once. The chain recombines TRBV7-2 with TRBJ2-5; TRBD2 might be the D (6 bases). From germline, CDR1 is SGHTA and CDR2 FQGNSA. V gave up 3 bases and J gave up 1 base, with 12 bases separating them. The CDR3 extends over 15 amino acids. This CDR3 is CASSFSGVFQETQYF. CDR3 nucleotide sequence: TGTGCCAGCAGCTTCTCGGGAGTTTTCCAAGAGACCCAGTACTTC. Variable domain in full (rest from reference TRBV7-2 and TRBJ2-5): GAGVSQSPSNKVTEKGKDVELRCDPISGHTALYWYRQSLGQGLEFLIYFQGNSAPDKSGLPSDRFSAERTGGSVSTLTIQRTQQEDSAVYLCASSFSGVFQETQYFGPGTRLLVL.

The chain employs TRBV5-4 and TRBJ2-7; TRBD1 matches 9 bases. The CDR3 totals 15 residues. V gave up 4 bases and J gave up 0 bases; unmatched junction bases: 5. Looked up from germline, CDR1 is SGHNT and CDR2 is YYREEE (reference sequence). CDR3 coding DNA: TGTGCCAGCAGCGTCGGACAGGGGTACTCCTACGAGCAGTACTTC. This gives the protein CASSVGQGYSYEQYF.

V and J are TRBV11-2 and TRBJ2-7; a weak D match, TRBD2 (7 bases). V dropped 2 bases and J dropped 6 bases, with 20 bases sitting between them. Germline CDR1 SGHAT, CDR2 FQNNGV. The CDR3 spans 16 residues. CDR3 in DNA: TGTGCCAGCAGCTTACTCTCCGGGGGGCCGGCGAGCGAGCAGTACTTC. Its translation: CASSLLSGGPASEQYF. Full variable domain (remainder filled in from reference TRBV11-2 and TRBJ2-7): EAGVAQSPRYKIIEKRQSVAFWCNPISGHATLYWYQQILGQGPKLLIQFQNNGVVDDSQLPKDRFSAERLKGVDSTLKIQPAKLEDSAVYLCASSLLSGGPASEQYFGPGTRLTVT.

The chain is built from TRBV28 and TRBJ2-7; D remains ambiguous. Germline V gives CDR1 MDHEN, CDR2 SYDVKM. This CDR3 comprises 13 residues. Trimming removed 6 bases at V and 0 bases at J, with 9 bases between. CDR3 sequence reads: CASSTLLSYEQYF. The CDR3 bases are TGTGCCAGCAGCACTTTACTCTCCTACGAGCAGTACTTC.

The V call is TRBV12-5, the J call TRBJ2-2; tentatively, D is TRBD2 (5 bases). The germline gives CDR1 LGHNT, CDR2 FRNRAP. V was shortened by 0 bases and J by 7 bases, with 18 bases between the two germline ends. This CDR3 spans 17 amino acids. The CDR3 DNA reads TGTGCTAGTGGTTTGGTACGAGGAGGAGCTATTATCGGGGAGCTGTTTTTT. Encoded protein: CASGLVRGGAIIGELFF.

The CDR3 DNA is TGTGCCAGTAGTATTAACAGGGTAGGAGGCGGGGAGCTGTTTTTT. Translating gives CASSINRVGGGELFF. This chain connects TRBV19 to TRBJ2-2; the D gene is possibly TRBD1 (6 bases). Trimming cost V 3 bases and J 7 bases, with 15 bases left between them. CDR1 LNHDA and CDR2 SQIVND come from the germline V gene (reference sequence). This CDR3 is built from 15 residues.

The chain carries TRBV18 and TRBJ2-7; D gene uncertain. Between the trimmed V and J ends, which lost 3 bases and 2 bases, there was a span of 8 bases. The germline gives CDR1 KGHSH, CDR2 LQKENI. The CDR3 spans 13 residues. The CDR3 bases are TGTGCCAGCTCACCGGTCACAGCCTACGAGCAGTACTTC. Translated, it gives CASSPVTAYEQYF. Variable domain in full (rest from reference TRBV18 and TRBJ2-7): NAGVMQNPRHLVRRRGQEARLRCSPMKGHSHVYWYRQLPEEGLKFMVYLQKENIIDESGMPKERFSAEFPKEGPSILRIQQVVRGDSAAYFCASSPVTAYEQYFGPGTRLTVT.